The 30 T cell receptor beta chains in this list originate from one sample, sequenced in a study of cytomegalovirus exposure and HLA in healthy donors. Both 60 Vbeta primers and 13 Jbeta primers went into the PCR. The repertoire was sequenced with immunoSEQ multiplex PCR; TCRdb's copy has only in-frame clones and lacks some. The specimen's table records fewer than 85,000 clones. The sequenced sample consisted of PBMCs. The receptor source for this set is a woman aged 40 to 50 in good health and CMV-seropositive.

V gene TRBV30 combines with J gene TRBJ2-3; possible D gene TRBD2, 6 bases. CDR3 length: 14 amino acids. V gave up 3 bases and J gave up 2 bases, with 12 bases separating them. Germline V gene data show CDR1 as GTSNPN and CDR2 as SVGIG (reference sequence). CDR3 sequence reads: CAWSRSSDTDTQYF. CDR3 coding DNA: TGTGCCTGGAGCCGATCTAGCGACACAGATACGCAGTATTTT.

The chain links TRBV2 to TRBJ1-5; D not certain. V was pared by 2 bases and J by 7 bases, with 15 bases between. CDR1 and CDR2 from the germline V gene are SNHLY and FYNNEI. This CDR3 spans 15 amino acids. The CDR3 nucleotides are TGTGCCAGCAGTGAAATGGGGAGAGGAGGACAGCCCCAGCATTTT. Translated: CASSEMGRGGQPQHF.

The chain employs TRBV5-6 and TRBJ1-1; 7 bases agree with TRBD1. Germline CDR1 SGHDT, CDR2 YYEEEE. The trim removed 2 bases at V and 1 base at J, leaving 8 bases unmatched. The CDR3 covers 16 residues. CDR3 coding DNA: TGTGCCAGCAGCTTAGTACAGGGGATGGGGAACACTGAAGCTTTCTTT. Translation gives CASSLVQGMGNTEAFF.

The rearrangement uses TRBV6-6 and TRBJ1-4, with D perhaps TRBD1 (5 bases). Trimming took 2 bases from V and 8 from J, leaving 15 bases between them. CDR1 is MNHNY, CDR2 SVGAGI, per germline (reference sequence). CDR3 length equals 15 residues. DNA of the CDR3: TGTGCCAGCAGTTACGGTCAACAGGTTTACGAAAAACTGTTTTTT. It translates to CASSYGQQVYEKLFF.

This rearrangement joins TRBV28 to TRBJ1-1; possibly TRBD1 for D (6 bases). The V end lost 1 base, the J end lost 6 bases, and 9 bases lay between the germline ends. In germline, CDR1 is MDHEN, CDR2 SYDVKM. The CDR3 is 13 residues long. The CDR3 loop is CASSLFRTAEAFF. In DNA, the CDR3 is TGTGCCAGCAGTTTATTCCGGACAGCTGAAGCTTTCTTT.

This sequence joins TRBV18 and TRBJ2-7; 8 positions match TRBD2. This CDR3 comprises 15 residues. Losses at the gene ends were 3 bases for V and 0 bases for J; bases not matched to a gene: 4. Germline assignment: CDR1 KGHSH and CDR2 LQKENI. The DNA of the CDR3 is TGTGCCAGCTCACCTAGCGGGAAGTCCTCCTACGAGCAGTACTTC. Translation: CASSPSGKSSYEQYF.

The chain combines TRBV5-1 with TRBJ2-5; unclear D gene. This CDR3 is 14 amino acids long. CDR1 is SGHRS, CDR2 YFSETQ, per germline. Trimming removed 4 bases at V and 2 bases at J, with 12 bases between. CDR3 region: CASSPTGQQETQYF. In DNA, the CDR3 is TGCGCCAGCAGCCCGACGGGTCAGCAAGAGACCCAGTACTTC.

In the case of this clone: Additional DNA sequences in this sample encode the identical CDR3. The J gene is TRBJ2-1, the V gene TRBV6-1, with TRBD1 identical over 10 bases. CDR3 length equals 14 residues. The V gene's germline CDR1 is MNHNS and CDR2 SASEGT. J gave up 7 bases and V 3 bases, and 3 bases lay outside the gene matches. DNA for the CDR3: TGTGCCAGCAGTGAGGGACAGGGGTGGAATGAGCAGTTCTTC. Its translation: CASSEGQGWNEQFF.

CDR3 region: CASSRVGQSNQPQHF. Written as DNA, the CDR3 is TGTGCCAGCAGTCGAGTCGGACAGTCCAATCAGCCCCAGCATTTT. This chain connects TRBV6-6 to TRBJ1-5, with D possibly TRBD1 on 6 matching bases. Trimming stripped 5 bases from V and 3 bases from J, with 14 bases between. The CDR3 runs 15 residues. In germline, CDR1 is MNHNY, CDR2 SVGAGI (reference sequence).

V usage is TRBV28 and J usage is TRBJ2-5; 12 bases align to TRBD2. J was trimmed by 11 bases and V by 10 bases; bases with no gene match: 11. This CDR3 spans 13 amino acids. Germline V gene sequence: CDR1 MDHEN, CDR2 SYDVKM. CDR3 residues: CATLTSGSREQYF. CDR3 nucleotides: TGTGCCACTTTGACTAGCGGGAGTCGGGAGCAGTACTTC.

The chain employs TRBV28 and TRBJ1-2, with 8 bases aligning to TRBD1. CDR1 is MDHEN, CDR2 SYDVKM, per germline. This CDR3 contains 14 residues. Trimming removed 5 bases from V and 8 bases from J; junction bases left unmatched: 10. The CDR3 coding sequence is TGTGCCAGCAGTCCTCCCGGGACAGGTCCCGGCTACACCTTC. Translating it yields CASSPPGTGPGYTF.

The V call is TRBV9, the J call TRBJ2-3; 7 nucleotides align to TRBD1. With V trimmed by 3 bases and J by 0 bases, 4 bases remained unmatched. CDR1 and CDR2 (germline): SGDLS, YYNGEE. There are 15 residues in the CDR3. Written as DNA, the CDR3 is TGTGCCAGCAGCGCGGGACAGCCTAGCACAGATACGCAGTATTTT. Protein: CASSAGQPSTDTQYF.

V and J are TRBV10-3 and TRBJ1-2; possibly TRBD1 for D (5 bases). CDR3 size: 14 residues. V was clipped by 3 bases and J by 8 bases, with 16 bases between them. Germline V CDR1 and CDR2: ENHRY, SYGVKD. The CDR3 spells CAISEYTGGDGYTF. CDR3 sequence (DNA): TGTGCCATCAGTGAATATACAGGAGGGGACGGCTACACCTTC.

This CDR3 reads CASSVTPPVEQYF. CDR3 bases: TGTGCCAGTAGTGTCACACCCCCCGTCGAGCAGTACTTC. This sequence joins TRBV19 and TRBJ2-7, with no clear D. Looked up from germline, CDR1 is LNHDA and CDR2 is SQIVND (reference sequence). The length of the CDR3 is 13 residues. With 5 bases removed from V and 6 bases from J, the gap between germline ends came to 14 bases.

For the CDR3, the DNA is TGCGCCAGCAGCCAAGACACGTCATACAGCCTTAACTATGGCTACACCTTC. It specifies CASSQDTSYSLNYGYTF. This sequence joins TRBV4-3 and TRBJ1-2; D unclear. In germline, CDR1 is LGHNA, CDR2 YSLEER. This CDR3 region has 17 residues. V lost 0 bases and J lost 1, with 15 bases in between.

The V and J genes are TRBV19 and TRBJ2-1; 9 positions match TRBD1. This CDR3 is built from 14 residues. Germline CDR1 LNHDA, CDR2 SQIVND (reference sequence). J gave up 9 bases and V 9 bases, and 12 bases lay outside the gene matches. The CDR3 region is CASTQDRGRGEQFF. The CDR3 nucleotides read TGTGCCAGCACCCAGGACAGGGGTAGAGGTGAGCAGTTCTTC.

The gene calls are TRBV27 and TRBJ1-6; no clear D. The CDR3 has 14 residues. V dropped 3 bases and J dropped 3 bases, with 6 bases sitting between them. Germline V lookup: CDR1 MNHEY, CDR2 SMNVEV (reference sequence). DNA of the CDR3: TGTGCCAGCAGTTTGATCGGCTATAATTCACCCCTCCACTTT. Translating gives CASSLIGYNSPLHF.

The chain has TRBV11-3 and TRBJ2-3; D is unclear. Trimming pared 5 bases from V and 3 bases from J, leaving 12 bases between. The germline CDR1 and CDR2 sequences are SGHNT and YENEEA. There are 14 residues in the CDR3. The CDR3 DNA reads TGTGCCAGCAGCAAAACGACCGGGACAGATACGCAGTATTTT. Protein sequence: CASSKTTGTDTQYF. Filled out from reference TRBV11-3 and TRBJ2-3, the complete variable domain reads EAGVVQSPRYKIIEKKQPVAFWCNPISGHNTLYWYLQNLGQGPELLIRYENEEAVDDSQLPKDRFSAERLKGVDSTLKIQPAELGDSAVYLCASSKTTGTDTQYFGPGTRLTVL.

The chain uses TRBV9 and TRBJ2-1; 14 nucleotides agree with TRBD2. V lost 0 bases and J lost 0; bases outside the gene matches: 8. The CDR3 has 20 amino acids. Germline CDR1 is SGDLS and CDR2 is YYNGEE. CDR3 in DNA: TGTGCCAGCAGCGTAGTAGGACTAGCGGGAGGAATAGGCTCCTACAATGAGCAGTTCTTC. Its protein is CASSVVGLAGGIGSYNEQFF.

The gene calls are TRBV19 and TRBJ1-1, with D possibly being TRBD1 (6 bases). V lost 3 bases and J lost 6, with 17 bases in between. The CDR3 extends over 15 amino acids. Germline V gene lookup returns CDR1 LNHDA and CDR2 SQIVND (reference sequence). The CDR3 bases are TGTGCCAGTAGTATCGGGGGGGTGACAGGAGCTGAAGCTTTCTTT. It yields the protein CASSIGGVTGAEAFF.

The chain joins TRBV30 to TRBJ1-4, with unresolved D. Trimming pared 3 bases from V and 5 bases from J, leaving 10 bases between. This CDR3 contains 13 residues. The germline CDR1 and CDR2 sequences are GTSNPN and SVGIG (reference sequence). The CDR3 here is CAWSPLSNEKLFF. CDR3 bases: TGTGCCTGGAGCCCCCTGTCCAATGAAAAACTGTTTTTT.

V is TRBV9 and J is TRBJ2-3; TRBD2 matches 7 bases. The junction had 8 bases not matched to a gene; V was cut back by 2 bases and J by 2 bases. The CDR3 contains 16 residues. Germline V gene sequence: CDR1 SGDLS, CDR2 YYNGEE. The CDR3 region is CASSVPSGMVTDTQYF. CDR3 nucleotides: TGTGCCAGCAGCGTCCCTAGCGGTATGGTCACAGATACGCAGTATTTT.

This chain uses TRBV19 with TRBJ1-2; 7 positions match TRBD1. Germline V gene data show CDR1 as LNHDA and CDR2 as SQIVND (reference sequence). CDR3 length: 17 amino acids. V shed 5 bases and J 3 bases; nucleotides not matched to a gene: 15. The chain's CDR3 is CASSEISSDRHHYGYTF. CDR3 coding DNA: TGTGCCAGTAGTGAAATCTCCTCGGACAGGCACCACTATGGCTACACCTTC.

The gene calls are TRBV5-1 and TRBJ2-1; no clear D. This CDR3 spans 14 amino acids. Deletions cut 4 bases from V and 8 bases from J, with 16 bases between. CDR1 SGHRS and CDR2 YFSETQ come from the germline V gene. CDR3 region: CASSLDGPMDEQFF. The CDR3 nucleotides are TGCGCCAGCAGCCTGGATGGGCCGATGGATGAGCAGTTCTTC.

The chain has TRBV7-3 and TRBJ2-1; D gene unclear. The CDR3 sequence is 15 residues long. The germline V and J ends were trimmed by 2 bases and 0 bases, with 8 bases remaining between them. CDR1 is SGHTA and CDR2 is FQGTGA in the germline V gene. The CDR3 bases are TGTGCCAGCAGCTTATTAGTGAGCTCCTACAATGAGCAGTTCTTC. Its protein product is CASSLLVSSYNEQFF.

The chain has TRBV5-5 and TRBJ1-3; D not certain. The CDR3 is 14 residues long. Trimming took 0 bases from V and 4 from J, leaving 8 bases between them. From germline, CDR1 is SGHKS and CDR2 YYEKEE (reference sequence). CDR3 coding DNA: TGTGCCAGCAGCTTGGCAGGAGGCGGAAACACCATATATTTT. Translated, it gives CASSLAGGGNTIYF.

The chain recombines TRBV5-4 with TRBJ2-7; D perhaps matches TRBD2 (7 bases). Germline V gene sequence: CDR1 SGHNT, CDR2 YYREEE (reference sequence). V was cut by 4 bases and J by 5 bases, with 19 bases left in between. CDR3 size: 15 residues. CDR3 sequence (DNA): TGTGCCAGCAGCCTGATTAGGGGGGGGCTAAACGAGCAGTACTTC. It is translated as CASSLIRGGLNEQYF.

This chain uses TRBV25-1 with TRBJ2-7; 11 bases are shared with TRBD2. V trimming: 4 bases; J trimming: 2 bases; junction bases outside the gene matches: 4. Per the germline V gene, CDR1 is MGHDK and CDR2 is SYGVNS. The CDR3 loop spans 15 amino acids. The CDR3 protein is CASSAGLADTYEQYF. CDR3 bases: TGTGCCAGCAGTGCGGGACTAGCGGATACCTACGAGCAGTACTTC.

This chain links TRBV4-2 with TRBJ2-3, with 7 bases matching TRBD2. Trimming removed 0 bases from V and 4 bases from J; junction bases left unmatched: 10. Germline values: CDR1 LGHNA, CDR2 YNFKEQ. This CDR3 is 17 amino acids long. The CDR3 protein is CASSQEIGGSGADTQYF. The CDR3 nucleotides are TGTGCCAGCAGCCAAGAGATCGGCGGGAGTGGCGCAGATACGCAGTATTTT.

Comment on this clone: Other nucleotide sequences in the sample specify the same CDR3. The chain combines TRBV6-1 with TRBJ1-5, with D possibly being TRBD1 (5 bases). The CDR3 extends over 13 amino acids. The V gene lost 3 bases and the J gene lost 5 bases, with 8 bases spanning the gap. CDR1 MNHNS and CDR2 SASEGT come from the germline V gene. CDR3 amino acids: CASSEGRDQPQHF. Here the CDR3 DNA reads TGTGCCAGCAGTGAGGGCAGGGATCAGCCCCAGCATTTT.